This record concerns one TCR beta chain sequence. The sample is drawn from a study of CD4 and CD8 cells across lung adenocarcinoma regions. TCRdb analysed the PCR reads with MiXCR anew, one entry per CDR3 protein. Of thousands of distinct CDR3 sequences listed, about 46% are singletons. Donors had localized lung adenocarcinoma, a non-small cell lung cancer. The sample consisted of CD4+ T cells from the margin of a lung tumor. The source of this sequence is a female donor with lung adenocarcinoma. The CD4 and CD8 labels of this study may be unreliable.

The CDR3 region is CASSLGRTSAEQYF. The CDR3 DNA follows: TGTGCCAGCAGCTTGGGACGGACCTCCGCGGAGCAGTACTTC. The rearrangement uses TRBV11-2 and TRBJ2-5; tentatively, D is TRBD1 or TRBD2 (5 bases each). Trimming removed 3 bases at V and 11 bases at J, with 19 bases between. Germline V gene data show CDR1 as SGHAT and CDR2 as FQNNGV. The CDR3 contains 14 residues.